The present TCR beta chain was sequenced within a study of low-dose radiotherapy and immunotherapy resistance in tumors. Study details: The regimen for patients comprised intravenous nivolumab 240 mg every two weeks plus intravenous ipilimumab 1 mg/kg every six weeks.

As for time point: after trial treatment. Treatment specified: LDRT plus nivolumab, ipilimumab, low-dose cyclophosphamide and aspirin (RACIN trial). Administered to the donors were nivolumab, ipilimumab, aspirin, low-dose cyclophosphamide and low-dose radiotherapy. Qualifying patients carried advanced solid tumors devoid of tumor-infiltrating lymphocytes. TRAV- and TRBV-specific primers were used for first-strand cDNA, which covered alpha and beta chains. TCR amplification used 20 to 25 PCR cycles, a constant-region primer and a V-primer adapter. TCRdb re-called the reads with MiXCR, one entry per CDR3 protein. Of about 80,000 distinct CDR3 sequences listed, less than 20% were seen once; the top ten hold 1.1% to 1.5%. The CDR3 loop spans 16 amino acids. Germline values: CDR1 SGHKS, CDR2 YYEKEE (reference sequence). Trimming took 0 bases from V and 0 from J, leaving 13 bases between them. Ten or more counts support this clonotype.

The rearrangement joins TRBV5-5 to TRBJ2-7; D may be TRBD1 (5 bases). This TCR derives from a male donor with prostate cancer. Sequencing used PBMCs, obtained after low-dose radiotherapy plus immunotherapy. The CDR3 spells CASSLVSQGNSYEQYF. The DNA for the CDR3 is TGTGCCAGCAGCTTGGTATCCCAGGGCAACTCCTACGAGCAGTACTTC. Full variable domain (rest looked up from reference TRBV5-5 and TRBJ2-7): DAGVTQSPTHLIKTRGQQVTLRCSPISGHKSVSWYQQVLGQGPQFIFQYYEKEERGRGNFPDRFSARQFPNYSSELNVNALLLGDSALYLCASSLVSQGNSYEQYFGPGTRLTVT.